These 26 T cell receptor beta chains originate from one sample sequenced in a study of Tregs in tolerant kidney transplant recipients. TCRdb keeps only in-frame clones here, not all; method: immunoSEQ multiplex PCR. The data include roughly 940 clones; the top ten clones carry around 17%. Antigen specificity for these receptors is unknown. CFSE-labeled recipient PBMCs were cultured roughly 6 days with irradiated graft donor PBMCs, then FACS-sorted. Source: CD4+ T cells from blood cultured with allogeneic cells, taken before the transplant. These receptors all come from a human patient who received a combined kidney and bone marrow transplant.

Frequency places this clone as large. CDR3 DNA (partial): TGTGCCATTCCCGGAACGTGGGCCACCGGGGAG. This sequence encodes CAIPGTWATGE. The entire CDR3 is CAIPGTWATGELFF. The V gene is TRBV12-3 or TRBV12-4, the J gene TRBJ2-2; D not certain. Read data end 3 residues before the CDR3 end; the end is taken from the germline J gene. The CDR3 runs 14 residues. V was trimmed by 10 bases and J by 4 bases, leaving 16 bases between them.

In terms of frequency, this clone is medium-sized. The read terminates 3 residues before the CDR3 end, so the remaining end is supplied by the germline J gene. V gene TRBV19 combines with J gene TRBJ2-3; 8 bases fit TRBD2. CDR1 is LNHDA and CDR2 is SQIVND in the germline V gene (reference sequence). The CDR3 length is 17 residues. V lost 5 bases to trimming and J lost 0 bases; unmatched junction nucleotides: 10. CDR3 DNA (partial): TGTGCCAGTAGTTCTCCAGCGGGGGATCGTAGCACAGATACG. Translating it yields CASSSPAGDRSTDT. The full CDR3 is CASSSPAGDRSTDTQYF.

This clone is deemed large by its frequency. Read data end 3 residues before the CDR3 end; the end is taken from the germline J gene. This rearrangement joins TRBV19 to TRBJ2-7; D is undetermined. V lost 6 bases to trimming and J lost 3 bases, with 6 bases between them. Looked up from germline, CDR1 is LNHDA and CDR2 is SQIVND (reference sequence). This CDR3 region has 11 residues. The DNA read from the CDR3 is TGTGCCAGTAGAAACGGCTACGAG. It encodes CASRNGYE. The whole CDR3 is CASRNGYEQYF.

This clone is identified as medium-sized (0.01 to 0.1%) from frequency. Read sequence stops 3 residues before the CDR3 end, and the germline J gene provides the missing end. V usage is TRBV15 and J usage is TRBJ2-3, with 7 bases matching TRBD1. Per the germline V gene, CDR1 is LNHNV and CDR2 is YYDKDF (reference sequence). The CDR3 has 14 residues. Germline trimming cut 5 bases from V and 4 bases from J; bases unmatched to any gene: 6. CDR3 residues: CATSPRQGADTQYF. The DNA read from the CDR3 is TGTGCCACCAGCCCACGACAGGGAGCAGATACG. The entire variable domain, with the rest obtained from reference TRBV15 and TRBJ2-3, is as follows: DAMVIQNPRYQVTQFGKPVTLSCSQTLNHNVMYWYQQKSSQAPKLLFHYYDKDFNNEADTPDNFQSRRPNTSFCFLDIRSPGLGDTAMYLCATSPRQGADTQYFGPGTRLTVL.

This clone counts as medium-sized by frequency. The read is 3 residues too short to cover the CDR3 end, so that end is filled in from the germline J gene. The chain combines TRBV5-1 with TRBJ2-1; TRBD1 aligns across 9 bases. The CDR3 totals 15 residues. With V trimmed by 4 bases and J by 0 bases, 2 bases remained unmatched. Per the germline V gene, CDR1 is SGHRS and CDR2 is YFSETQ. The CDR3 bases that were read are TGCGCCAGCAGCCCGACAGGGGGCTCCTACAATGAG. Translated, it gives CASSPTGGSYNE. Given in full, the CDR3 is CASSPTGGSYNEQFF.

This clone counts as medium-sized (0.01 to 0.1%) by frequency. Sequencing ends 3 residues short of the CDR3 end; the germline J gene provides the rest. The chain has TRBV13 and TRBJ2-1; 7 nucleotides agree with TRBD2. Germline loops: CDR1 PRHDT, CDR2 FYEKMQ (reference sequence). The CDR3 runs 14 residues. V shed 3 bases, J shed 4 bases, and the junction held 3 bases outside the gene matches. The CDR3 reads CASSLSGIYNEQFF. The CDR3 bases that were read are TGTGCCAGCAGCTTGAGCGGGATATACAATGAG.

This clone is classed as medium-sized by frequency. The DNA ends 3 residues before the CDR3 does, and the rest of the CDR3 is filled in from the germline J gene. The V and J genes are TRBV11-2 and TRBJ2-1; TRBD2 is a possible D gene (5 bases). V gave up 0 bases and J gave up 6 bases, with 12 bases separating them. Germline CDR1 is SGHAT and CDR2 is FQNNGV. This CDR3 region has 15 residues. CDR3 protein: CASSLDLRAGNEQFF. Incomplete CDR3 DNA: TGTGCCAGCAGCTTAGATCTTAGGGCGGGCAATGAG.

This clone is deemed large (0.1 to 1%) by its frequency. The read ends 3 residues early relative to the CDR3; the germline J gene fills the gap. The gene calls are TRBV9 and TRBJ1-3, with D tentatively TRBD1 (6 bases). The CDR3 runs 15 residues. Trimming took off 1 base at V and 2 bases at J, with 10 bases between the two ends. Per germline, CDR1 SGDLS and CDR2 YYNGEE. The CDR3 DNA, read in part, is TGTGCCAGCAGCGTACAACCAGGGGCTGGAAACACC. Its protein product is CASSVQPGAGNT. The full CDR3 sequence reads CASSVQPGAGNTIYF.

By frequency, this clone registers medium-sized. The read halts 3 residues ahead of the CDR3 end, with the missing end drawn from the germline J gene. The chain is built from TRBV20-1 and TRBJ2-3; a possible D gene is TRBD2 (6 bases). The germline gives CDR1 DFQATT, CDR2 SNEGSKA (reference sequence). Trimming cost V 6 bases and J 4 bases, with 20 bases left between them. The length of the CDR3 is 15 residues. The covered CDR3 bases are TGCAGTGCAAACGGGATTGCGGGGCGCCCAGATACG. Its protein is CSANGIAGRPDT. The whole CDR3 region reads CSANGIAGRPDTQYF.

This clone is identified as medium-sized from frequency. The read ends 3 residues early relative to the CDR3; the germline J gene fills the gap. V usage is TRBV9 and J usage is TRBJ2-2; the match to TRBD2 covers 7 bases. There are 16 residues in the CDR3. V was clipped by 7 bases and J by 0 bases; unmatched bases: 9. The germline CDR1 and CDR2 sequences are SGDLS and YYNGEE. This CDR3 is CASGWEREANTGELFF. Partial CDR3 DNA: TGTGCCAGCGGCTGGGAGCGGGAAGCGAACACCGGGGAG.

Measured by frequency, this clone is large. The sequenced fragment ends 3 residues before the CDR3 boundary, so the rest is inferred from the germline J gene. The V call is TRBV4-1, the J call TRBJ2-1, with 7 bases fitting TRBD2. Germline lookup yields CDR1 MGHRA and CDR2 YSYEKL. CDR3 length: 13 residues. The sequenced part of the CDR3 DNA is TGCGCGGGGGGGAGCGCCGGAGGTCATGAG. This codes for CAGGSAGGHE. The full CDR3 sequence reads CAGGSAGGHEQFF.

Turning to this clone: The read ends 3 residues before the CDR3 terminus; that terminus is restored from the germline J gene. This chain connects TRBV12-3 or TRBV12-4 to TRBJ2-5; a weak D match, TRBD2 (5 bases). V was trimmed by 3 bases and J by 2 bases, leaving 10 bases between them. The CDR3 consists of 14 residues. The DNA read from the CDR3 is TGTGCCAGCAGTTTTTTCGAGCGGCAAGAGACC. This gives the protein CASSFFERQET. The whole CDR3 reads CASSFFERQETQYF.

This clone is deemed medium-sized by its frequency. Partial CDR3 DNA: TGCAGCGCACGATCCGGGACAGCTAGCACAGATACG. This codes for CSARSGTASTDT. The full CDR3 protein reads CSARSGTASTDTQYF. V is TRBV29-1 and J is TRBJ2-3; TRBD1 matches at 7 bases. The read gets to within 3 residues of the CDR3 end, and the germline J gene fills in the rest. J was trimmed by 0 bases and V by 7 bases; bases with no gene match: 10. The CDR3 consists of 15 residues. Germline CDR1 SQVTM, CDR2 ANQGSEA.

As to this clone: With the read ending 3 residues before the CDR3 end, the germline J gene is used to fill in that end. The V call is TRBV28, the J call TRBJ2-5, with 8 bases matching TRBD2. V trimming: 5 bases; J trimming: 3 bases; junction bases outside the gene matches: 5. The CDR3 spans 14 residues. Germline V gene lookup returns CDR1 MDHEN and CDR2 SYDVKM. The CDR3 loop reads CASSTGLAKETQYF. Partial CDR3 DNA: TGTGCCAGCAGTACCGGACTAGCCAAAGAGACC.

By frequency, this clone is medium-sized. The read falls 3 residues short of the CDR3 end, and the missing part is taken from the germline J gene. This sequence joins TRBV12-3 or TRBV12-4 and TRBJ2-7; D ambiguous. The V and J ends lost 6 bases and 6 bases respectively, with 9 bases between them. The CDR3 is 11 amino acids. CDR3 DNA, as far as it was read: TGTGCCAGCAGCCCCGGTTTCGAG. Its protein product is CASSPGFE. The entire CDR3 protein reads CASSPGFEQYF.

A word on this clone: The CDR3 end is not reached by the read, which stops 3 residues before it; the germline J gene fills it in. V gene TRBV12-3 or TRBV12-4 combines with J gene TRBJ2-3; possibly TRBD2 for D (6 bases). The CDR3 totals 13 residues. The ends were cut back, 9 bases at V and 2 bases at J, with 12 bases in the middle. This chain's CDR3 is CASTSRTTDTQYF. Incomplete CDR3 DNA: TGTGCCAGTACTAGCAGGACCACAGATACG.

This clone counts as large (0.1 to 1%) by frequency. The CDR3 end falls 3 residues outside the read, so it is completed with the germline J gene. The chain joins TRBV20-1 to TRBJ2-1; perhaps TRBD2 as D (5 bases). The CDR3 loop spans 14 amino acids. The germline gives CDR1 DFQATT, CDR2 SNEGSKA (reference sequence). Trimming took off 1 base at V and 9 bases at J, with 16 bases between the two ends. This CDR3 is CSARGLLLAGEQFF. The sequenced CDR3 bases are TGCAGTGCTAGAGGCTTATTGCTAGCCGGTGAG.

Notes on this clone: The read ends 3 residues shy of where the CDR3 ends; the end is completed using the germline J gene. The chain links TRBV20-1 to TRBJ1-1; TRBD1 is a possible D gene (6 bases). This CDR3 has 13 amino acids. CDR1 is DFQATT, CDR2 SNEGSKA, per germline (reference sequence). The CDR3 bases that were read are TGCAGTGCAGTCAGGGGAACCTACAATGAG. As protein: CSAVRGTYNE. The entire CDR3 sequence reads CSAVRGTYNEAFF.

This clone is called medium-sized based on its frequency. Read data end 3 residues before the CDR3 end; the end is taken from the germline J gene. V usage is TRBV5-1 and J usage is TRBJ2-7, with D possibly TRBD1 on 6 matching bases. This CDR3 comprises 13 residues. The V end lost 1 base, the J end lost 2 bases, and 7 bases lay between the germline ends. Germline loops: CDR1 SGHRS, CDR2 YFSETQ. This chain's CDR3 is CASSLWTAYEQYF. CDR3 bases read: TGCGCCAGCAGCTTGTGGACAGCCTACGAG.

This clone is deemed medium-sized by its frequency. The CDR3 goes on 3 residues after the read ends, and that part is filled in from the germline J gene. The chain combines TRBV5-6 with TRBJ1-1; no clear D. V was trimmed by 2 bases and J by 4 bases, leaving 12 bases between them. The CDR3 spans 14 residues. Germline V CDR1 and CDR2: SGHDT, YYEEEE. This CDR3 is CASSFNLRGTEAFF. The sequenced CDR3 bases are TGTGCCAGCAGCTTTAATCTGCGGGGCACTGAA.

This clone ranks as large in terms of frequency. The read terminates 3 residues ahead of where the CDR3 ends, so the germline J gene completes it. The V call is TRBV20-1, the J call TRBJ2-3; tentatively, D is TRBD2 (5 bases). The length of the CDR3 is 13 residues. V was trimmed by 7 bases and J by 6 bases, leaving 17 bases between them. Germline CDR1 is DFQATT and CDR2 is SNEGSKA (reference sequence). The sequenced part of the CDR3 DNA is TGCAGTGGCGGTAGCGCCGCGGTGGATACG. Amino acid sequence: CSGGSAAVDT. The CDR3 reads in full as CSGGSAAVDTQYF.

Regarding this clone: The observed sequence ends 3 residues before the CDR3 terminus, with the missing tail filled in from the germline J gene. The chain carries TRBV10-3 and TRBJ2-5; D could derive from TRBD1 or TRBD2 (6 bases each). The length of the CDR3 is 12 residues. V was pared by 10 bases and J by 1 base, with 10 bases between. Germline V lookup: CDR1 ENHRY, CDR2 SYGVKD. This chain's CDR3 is CATGEAQETQYF. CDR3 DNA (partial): TGTGCCACAGGGGAGGCCCAAGAGACC.

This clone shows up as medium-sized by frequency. The sequenced part of the CDR3 DNA is TGTGCCAGCAGCAGGAGGAGGGACTTACCC. Its translation is CASSRRRDLP. The entire CDR3 is CASSRRRDLPQHF. The chain joins TRBV7-2 to TRBJ1-5; tentatively, D is TRBD1 (5 bases). The sequenced fragment ends 3 residues before the CDR3 boundary, so the rest is inferred from the germline J gene. The CDR3 has 13 amino acids. Germline V CDR1 and CDR2: SGHTA, FQGNSA. The variable domain in full, completed from reference TRBV7-2 and TRBJ1-5, reads GAGVSQSPSNKVTEKGKDVELRCDPISGHTALYWYRQSLGQGLEFLIYFQGNSAPDKSGLPSDRFSAERTGGSVSTLTIQRTQQEDSAVYLCASSRRRDLPQHFGDGTRLSIL.

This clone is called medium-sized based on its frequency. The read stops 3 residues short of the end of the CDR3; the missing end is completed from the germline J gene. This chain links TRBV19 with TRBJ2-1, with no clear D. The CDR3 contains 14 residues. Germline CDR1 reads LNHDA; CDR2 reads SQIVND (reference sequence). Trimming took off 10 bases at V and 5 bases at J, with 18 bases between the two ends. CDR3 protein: CATLRSGADNEQFF. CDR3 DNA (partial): TGTGCCACCCTCAGGTCCGGTGCTGACAATGAG.

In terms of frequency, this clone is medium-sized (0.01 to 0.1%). The CDR3 reads CASSIEAGGTSPLHF. The sequenced part of the CDR3 DNA is TGTGCCAGTAGTATAGAGGCAGGGGGCACATCACCC. The rearrangement links TRBV19 to TRBJ1-6, with 8 bases that match TRBD1. Read sequence stops 3 residues before the CDR3 end, and the germline J gene provides the missing end. There are 15 residues in the CDR3. CDR1 and CDR2 (germline): LNHDA, SQIVND (reference sequence). V shed 0 bases and J 10 bases; nucleotides not matched to a gene: 5.

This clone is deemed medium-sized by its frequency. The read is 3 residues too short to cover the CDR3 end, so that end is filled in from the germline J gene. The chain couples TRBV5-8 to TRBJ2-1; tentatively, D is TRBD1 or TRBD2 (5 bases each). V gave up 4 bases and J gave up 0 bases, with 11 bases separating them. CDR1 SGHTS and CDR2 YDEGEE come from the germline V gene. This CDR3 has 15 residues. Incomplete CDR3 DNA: TGTGCCAGCAGCGTCGAGGGGAGCTCCTACAATGAG. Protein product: CASSVEGSSYNE. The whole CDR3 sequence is CASSVEGSSYNEQFF.